The sequence of this T cell receptor (beta chain) was determined in a study of blood T cells in healthy people across ages. Study-level findings and limits: Researchers judged that diversity estimates from one million T cells fell short of true values.

As concerns this clonotype: No antigen is known for it.

V lost 0 bases and J lost 6; bases outside the gene matches: 12. The germline V gene has CDR1 SGHRS and CDR2 YFSETQ. The CDR3 has 17 residues. Primed by a sample-barcoded 5' primer and a J-beta primer mix, a second PCR proceeded for about 7 to 12 cycles. One entry per CDR3 protein results from TCRdb running MiXCR on the 5' RACE reads. The top ten clones hold 15% to 20% of a sample with under 1,000,000 distinct CDR3 sequences, about 42% of them seen once. The receptor was isolated from a man at least 80 years old in good health. The V call is TRBV5-1, the J call TRBJ2-3, with 8 bases lining up with TRBD1. Specimen: blood. CDR3 sequence: CASSLVGSAGGDDTQYF. DNA for the CDR3: TGCGCCAGCAGCTTGGTGGGTTCGGCAGGGGGCGACGATACGCAGTATTTT.